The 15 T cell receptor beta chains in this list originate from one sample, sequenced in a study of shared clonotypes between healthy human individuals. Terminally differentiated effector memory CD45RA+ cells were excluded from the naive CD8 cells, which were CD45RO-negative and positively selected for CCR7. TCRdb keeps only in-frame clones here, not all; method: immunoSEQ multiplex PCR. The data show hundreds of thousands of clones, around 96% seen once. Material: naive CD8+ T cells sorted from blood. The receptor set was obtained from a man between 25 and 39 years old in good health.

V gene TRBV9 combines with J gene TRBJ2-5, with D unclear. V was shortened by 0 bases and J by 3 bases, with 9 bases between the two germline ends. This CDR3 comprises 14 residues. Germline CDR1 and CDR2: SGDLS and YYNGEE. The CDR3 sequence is CASSVGQVKETQYF. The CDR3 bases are TGTGCCAGCAGCGTAGGTCAGGTAAAAGAGACCCAGTACTTC.

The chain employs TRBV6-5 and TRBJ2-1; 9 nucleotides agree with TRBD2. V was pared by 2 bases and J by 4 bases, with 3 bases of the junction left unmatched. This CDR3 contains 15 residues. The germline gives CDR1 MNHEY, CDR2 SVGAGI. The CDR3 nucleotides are TGTGCCAGCAGTTACGTAGCGGGAGATTACAATGAGCAGTTCTTC. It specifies CASSYVAGDYNEQFF.

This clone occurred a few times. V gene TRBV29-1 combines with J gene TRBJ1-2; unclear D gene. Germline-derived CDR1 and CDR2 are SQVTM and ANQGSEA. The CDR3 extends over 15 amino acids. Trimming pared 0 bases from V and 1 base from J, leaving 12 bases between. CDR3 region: CSVEDVQESNYGYTF. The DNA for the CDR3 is TGCAGCGTTGAAGATGTCCAGGAAAGTAACTATGGCTACACCTTC.

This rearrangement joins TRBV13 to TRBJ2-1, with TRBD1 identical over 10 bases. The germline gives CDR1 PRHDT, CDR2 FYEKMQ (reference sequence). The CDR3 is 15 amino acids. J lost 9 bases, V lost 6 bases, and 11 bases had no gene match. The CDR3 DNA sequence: TGTGCCAGCAGTTCCCCGGGACAGGGGTTTGGTGAGCAGTTCTTC. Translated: CASSSPGQGFGEQFF.

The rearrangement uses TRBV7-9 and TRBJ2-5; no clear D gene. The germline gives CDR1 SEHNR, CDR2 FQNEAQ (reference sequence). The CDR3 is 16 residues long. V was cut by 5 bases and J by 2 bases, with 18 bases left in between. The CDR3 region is CASSPRPTTPQETQYF. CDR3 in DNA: TGTGCCAGCAGCCCACGGCCAACGACCCCACAAGAGACCCAGTACTTC.

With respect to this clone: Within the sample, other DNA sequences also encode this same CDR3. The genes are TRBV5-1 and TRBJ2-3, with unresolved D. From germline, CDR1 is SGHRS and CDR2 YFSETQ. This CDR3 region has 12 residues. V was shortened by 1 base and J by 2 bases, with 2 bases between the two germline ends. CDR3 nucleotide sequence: TGCGCCAGCAGCTTGACCACAGATACGCAGTATTTT. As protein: CASSLTTDTQYF. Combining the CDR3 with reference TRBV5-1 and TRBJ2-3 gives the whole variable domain KAGVTQTPRYLIKTRGQQVTLSCSPISGHRSVSWYQQTPGQGLQFLFEYFSETQRNKGNFPGRFSGRQFSNSRSEMNVSTLELGDSALYLCASSLTTDTQYFGPGTRLTVL.

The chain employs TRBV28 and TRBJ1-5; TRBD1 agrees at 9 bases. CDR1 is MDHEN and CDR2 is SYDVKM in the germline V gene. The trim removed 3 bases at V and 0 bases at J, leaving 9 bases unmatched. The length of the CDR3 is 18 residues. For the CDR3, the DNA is TGTGCCAGCAGTTTGGAGGGACAGGGCCTCCATAGCAATCAGCCCCAGCATTTT. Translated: CASSLEGQGLHSNQPQHF.

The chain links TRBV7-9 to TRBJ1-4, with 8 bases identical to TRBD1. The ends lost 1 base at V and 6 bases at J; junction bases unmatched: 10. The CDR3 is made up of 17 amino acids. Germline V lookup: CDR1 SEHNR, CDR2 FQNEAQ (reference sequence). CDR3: CASSLVGRQGLDEKLFF. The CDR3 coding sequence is TGTGCCAGCAGCTTAGTCGGGCGACAGGGGTTGGATGAAAAACTGTTTTTT.

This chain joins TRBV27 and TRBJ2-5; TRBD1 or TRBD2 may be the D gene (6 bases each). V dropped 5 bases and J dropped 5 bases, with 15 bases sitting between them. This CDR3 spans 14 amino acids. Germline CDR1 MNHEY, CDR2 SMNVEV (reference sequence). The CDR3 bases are TGTGCCAGCAGTAAGGGAAGGGGGAGGGAGACCCAGTACTTC. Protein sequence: CASSKGRGRETQYF.

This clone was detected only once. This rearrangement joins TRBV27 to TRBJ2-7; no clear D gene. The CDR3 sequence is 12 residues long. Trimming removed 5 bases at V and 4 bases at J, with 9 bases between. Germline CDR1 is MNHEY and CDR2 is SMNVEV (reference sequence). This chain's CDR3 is CASSGRVYEQYF. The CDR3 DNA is TGTGCCAGCAGTGGAAGAGTATACGAGCAGTACTTC.

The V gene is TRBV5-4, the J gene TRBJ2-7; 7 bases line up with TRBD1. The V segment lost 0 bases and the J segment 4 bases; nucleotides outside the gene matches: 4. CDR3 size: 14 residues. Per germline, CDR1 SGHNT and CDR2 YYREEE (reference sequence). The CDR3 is CASSLAAQGYEQYF. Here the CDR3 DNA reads TGTGCCAGCAGCTTGGCCGCACAGGGGTACGAGCAGTACTTC.

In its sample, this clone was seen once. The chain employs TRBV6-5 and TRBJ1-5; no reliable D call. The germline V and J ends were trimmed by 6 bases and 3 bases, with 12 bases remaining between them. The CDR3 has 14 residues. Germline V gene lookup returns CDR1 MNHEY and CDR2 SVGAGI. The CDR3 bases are TGTGCCAGCAGCCACGCCAAGACCAATCAGCCCCAGCATTTT. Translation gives CASSHAKTNQPQHF.

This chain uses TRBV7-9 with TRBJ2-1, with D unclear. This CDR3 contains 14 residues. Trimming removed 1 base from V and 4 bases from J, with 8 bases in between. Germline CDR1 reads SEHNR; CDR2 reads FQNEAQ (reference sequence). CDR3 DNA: TGTGCCAGCAGCTTAGGGGTCCCATACAATGAGCAGTTCTTC. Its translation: CASSLGVPYNEQFF.

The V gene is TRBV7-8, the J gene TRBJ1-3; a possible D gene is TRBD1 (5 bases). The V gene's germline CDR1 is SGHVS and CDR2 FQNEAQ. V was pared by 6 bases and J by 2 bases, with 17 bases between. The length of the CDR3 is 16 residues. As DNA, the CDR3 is TGTGCCAGCAGTCCAGCTCTGACAGAAACTGGAAACACCATATATTTT. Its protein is CASSPALTETGNTIYF.

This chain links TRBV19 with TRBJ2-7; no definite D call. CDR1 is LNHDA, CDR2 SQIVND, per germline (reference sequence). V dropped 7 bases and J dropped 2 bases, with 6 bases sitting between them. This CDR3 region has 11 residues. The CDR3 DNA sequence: TGTGCCAGTACAGACACCTACGAGCAGTACTTC. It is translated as CASTDTYEQYF.